Listed below are T cell receptor beta chains from one sample, sequenced in a study of T-cell reconstitution after alpha-beta-depleted transplantation in children. TCRdb independently ran MiXCR on the PCR reads; one entry per CDR3 protein. The sample carries just under 550,000 distinct CDR3 sequences, around 20% recorded once. Here the sequenced sample was PBMCs from the stem cell graft donor, taken from the stem cell graft. The receptors shown here come from a human donor who donated a stem cell graft to a child with acute lymphoblastic leukemia. The CDR3 runs from the conserved cysteine through the conserved F or W. Rows may omit the clone size; those that give it use once, few, many or a size class.

TRBJ2-1 | - | TRBV20-1 | CSARSGRDEQFF
TRBJ2-3 | few | TRBV6-1 | CASIGTSGTDTQYF
TRBJ2-1 | few | TRBV10-3 | CAISELQGPYNEQFF
TRBJ2-3 | - | TRBV15 | CATSRAGLGADTQYF
TRBJ2-7 | many | TRBV12-3/TRBV12-4 | CASSFGTGAYEQYF
TRBJ2-2 | - | TRBV20-1 | CSARDLESERNTGELFF
TRBJ1-6 | - | TRBV7-3 | CASSPNLRERRNNSPLHF
TRBJ2-5 | - | TRBV28 | CASSLAGGPSETQYF
TRBJ2-1 | - | TRBV10-2 | CASNPLSGGRGEQFF
TRBJ2-7 | few | TRBV11-2 | CASSSHEKSYEQYF
TRBJ2-3 | - | TRBV19 | CASSERTPDTQYF
TRBJ2-1 | - | TRBV20-1 | CSARDRPPYRYPRDNEQFF
TRBJ2-5 | - | TRBV7-2 | CASSFARTQYF
TRBJ1-2 | few | TRBV13 | CASSLSDPEDYGYTF
TRBJ2-3 | few | TRBV27 | CASTLSPLLISTDTQYF
TRBJ1-1 | - | TRBV7-9 | CASSPRVTNTEAFF
TRBJ1-1 | few | TRBV12-3/TRBV12-4 | CASSEVGGAEAFF
TRBJ1-1 | few | TRBV29-1 | CSVNEGLEAFF
TRBJ2-7 | - | TRBV7-9 | CASSLGGSSEQYF
TRBJ1-5 | - | TRBV19 | CASSIDPAGDSNQPQHF
TRBJ2-7 | - | TRBV5-5 | CASSSSSGVSYEQYF
TRBJ2-1 | - | TRBV18 | CASSPVGPYNEQFF
TRBJ2-7 | few | TRBV7-9 | CASSLVGSTYEQYF
TRBJ1-1 | few | TRBV6-2/TRBV6-3 | CASSYSGPEAFF
TRBJ1-2 | few | TRBV20-1 | CSARGRHGYTF
TRBJ2-7 | few | TRBV9 | CASSVTDFGGEQYF
TRBJ2-1 | - | TRBV7-3 | CASSPTSGGDEQFF
TRBJ2-3 | - | TRBV5-1 | CASSLESSGTDTQYF
TRBJ1-1 | - | TRBV3-1 | CASSQVGVRNTEAFF
TRBJ2-7 | - | TRBV6-1 | CASSQPGVTYEQYF
TRBJ1-3 | - | TRBV7-6 | CASSPLDRGNTIYF
TRBJ2-1 | few | TRBV12-3/TRBV12-4 | CASGSGVGGIYNEQFF
TRBJ1-1 | few | TRBV7-9 | CASSLAFRTGAVTEAFF